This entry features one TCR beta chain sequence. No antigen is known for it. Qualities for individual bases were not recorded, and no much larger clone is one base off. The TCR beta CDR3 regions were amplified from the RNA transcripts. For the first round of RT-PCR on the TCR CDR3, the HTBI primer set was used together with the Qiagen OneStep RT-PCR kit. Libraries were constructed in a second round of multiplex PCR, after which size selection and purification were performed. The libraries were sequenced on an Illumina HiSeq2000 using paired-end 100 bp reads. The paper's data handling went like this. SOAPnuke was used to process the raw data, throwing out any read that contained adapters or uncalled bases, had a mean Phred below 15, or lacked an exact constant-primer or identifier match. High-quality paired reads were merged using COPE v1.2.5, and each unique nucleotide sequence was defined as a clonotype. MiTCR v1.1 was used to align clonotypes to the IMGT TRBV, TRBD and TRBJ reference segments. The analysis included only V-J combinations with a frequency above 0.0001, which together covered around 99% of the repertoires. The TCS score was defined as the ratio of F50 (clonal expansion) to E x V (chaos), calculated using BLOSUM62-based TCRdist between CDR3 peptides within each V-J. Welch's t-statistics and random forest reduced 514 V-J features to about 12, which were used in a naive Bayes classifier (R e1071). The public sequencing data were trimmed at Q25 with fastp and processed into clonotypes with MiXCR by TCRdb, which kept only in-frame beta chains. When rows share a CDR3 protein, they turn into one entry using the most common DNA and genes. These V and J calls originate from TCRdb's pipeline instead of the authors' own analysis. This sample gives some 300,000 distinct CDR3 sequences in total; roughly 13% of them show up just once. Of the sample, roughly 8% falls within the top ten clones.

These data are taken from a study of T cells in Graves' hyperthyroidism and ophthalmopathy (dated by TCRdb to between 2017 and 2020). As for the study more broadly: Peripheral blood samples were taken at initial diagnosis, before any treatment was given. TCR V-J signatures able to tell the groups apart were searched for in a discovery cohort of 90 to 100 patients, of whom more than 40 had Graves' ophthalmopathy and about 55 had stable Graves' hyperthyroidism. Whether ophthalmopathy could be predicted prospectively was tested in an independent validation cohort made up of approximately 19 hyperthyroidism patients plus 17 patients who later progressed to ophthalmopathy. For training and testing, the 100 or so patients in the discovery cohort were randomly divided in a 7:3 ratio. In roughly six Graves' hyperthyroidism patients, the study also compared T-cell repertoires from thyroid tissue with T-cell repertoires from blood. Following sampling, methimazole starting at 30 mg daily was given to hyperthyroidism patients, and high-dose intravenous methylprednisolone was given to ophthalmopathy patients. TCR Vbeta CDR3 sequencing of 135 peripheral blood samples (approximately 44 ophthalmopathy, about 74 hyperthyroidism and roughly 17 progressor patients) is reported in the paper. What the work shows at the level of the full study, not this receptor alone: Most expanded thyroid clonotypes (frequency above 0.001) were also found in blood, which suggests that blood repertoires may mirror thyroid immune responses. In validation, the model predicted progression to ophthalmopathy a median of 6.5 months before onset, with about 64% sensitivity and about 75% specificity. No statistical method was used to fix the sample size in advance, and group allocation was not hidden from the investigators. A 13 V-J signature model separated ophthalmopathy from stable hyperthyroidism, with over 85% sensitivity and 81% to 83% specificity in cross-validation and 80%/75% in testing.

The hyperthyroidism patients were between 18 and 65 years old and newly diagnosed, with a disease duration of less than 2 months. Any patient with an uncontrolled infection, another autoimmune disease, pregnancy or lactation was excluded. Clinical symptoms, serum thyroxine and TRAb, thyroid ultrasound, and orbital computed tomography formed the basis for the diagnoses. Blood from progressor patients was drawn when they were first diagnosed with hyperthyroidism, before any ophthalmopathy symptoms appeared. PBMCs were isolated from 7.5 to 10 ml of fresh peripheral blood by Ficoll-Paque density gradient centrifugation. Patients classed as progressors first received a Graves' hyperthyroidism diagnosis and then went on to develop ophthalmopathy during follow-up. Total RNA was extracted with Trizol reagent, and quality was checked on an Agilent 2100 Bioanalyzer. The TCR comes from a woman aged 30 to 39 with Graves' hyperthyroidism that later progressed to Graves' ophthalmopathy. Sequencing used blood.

CDR3 protein: CASSPHPTVGETQYF. The nucleotide sequence is given as TGTGCCAGCAGTCCCCACCCGACGGTCGGGGAGACCCAGTACTTC. The chain was built from TRBV27 and TRBJ2-5; too little of a D gene remains to name it. From cysteine to phenylalanine, the CDR3 is 15 amino acids long. Of the read, only the CDR3 DNA is kept; its 45 bases are in frame from base 1. V is clipped by 5 bases and J by 5 bases, and the sequence between their germline boundaries is 18 bases long. The germline V gene (reference sequence) specifies MNHEY as CDR1 and SMNVEV as CDR2.